What follows are 16 T cell receptor beta chains derived from one specimen sequenced in a study of molecular identifiers for immune sequencing clone quantification. TCRdb redid the calling of the PCR reads with MiXCR, one entry per CDR3 protein. The sample contains about 8,300 distinct CDR3 sequences, around 33% of which appear only once. The sequenced sample consisted of naive CD8+ T cells from blood, with Jurkat cell RNA spiked in. The subset denotes: FACS-sorted CD8+CD4-CCR7+CD45RA+ naive T cells. The receptors originated from a human donor in good health. Some libraries in this study had Jurkat cell RNA spiked in.

V usage is TRBV6-1 and J usage is TRBJ2-6; the D is unclear. The CDR3 consists of 14 residues. V was clipped by 2 bases and J by 12 bases, with 14 bases between them. Germline V CDR1 and CDR2: MNHNS, SASEGT. The CDR3, as DNA: TGTGCCAGCAGTGAATTAGGATCCGTCATCGTCCTGACTTTC. Protein: CASSELGSVIVLTF.

The chain carries TRBV27 and TRBJ2-7, with 8 bases matching TRBD2. Per germline, CDR1 MNHEY and CDR2 SMNVEV (reference sequence). Trimming cost V 6 bases and J 7 bases; bases outside gene matches: 8. The CDR3 runs 13 residues. CDR3 DNA sequence: TGTGCCAGCAGAGAGCGGGAGACGAGTGAGCAGTACTTC. As protein: CASRERETSEQYF.

There are a few counts of this clonotype. The CDR3 DNA reads as TGTGCCAGCAGCCTCCTAGGAATCGGGAGGGCCGGGTACGAGCAGTACTTC. As protein: CASSLLGIGRAGYEQYF. This chain connects TRBV5-6 to TRBJ2-7; 8 nucleotides agree with TRBD2. The J segment lost 4 bases and the V segment lost 4 bases, leaving 16 bases of the junction unmatched. There are 17 residues in the CDR3. Germline lookup yields CDR1 SGHDT and CDR2 YYEEEE.

Points on this clonotype: With a much larger clone just one base away, this may be a read error. The chain recombines TRBV5-4 with TRBJ2-7, with 8 bases that match TRBD2. Per the germline V gene, CDR1 is SGHNT and CDR2 is YYREEE (reference sequence). The CDR3 is 14 residues long. V was pared by 7 bases and J by 5 bases, with 11 bases of the junction left unmatched. This CDR3 reads CASGGGLAGDEQYF. CDR3 DNA: TGTGCCAGCGGCGGAGGACTAGCCGGCGACGAGCAGTACTTC.

About this clonotype: A single base separates this from a much larger clone, so it may be a read error. The chain joins TRBV28 to TRBJ2-3; D gene uncertain. Trimming took off 5 bases at V and 4 bases at J, with 7 bases between the two ends. The germline gives CDR1 MDHEN, CDR2 SYDVKM. The CDR3 totals 12 residues. The chain's CDR3 is CASSIVADTQYF. The CDR3 DNA reads as TGTGCCAGCAGTATAGTCGCAGATACGCAGTATTTT.

There are a few counts of this clonotype. The gene calls are TRBV10-3 and TRBJ2-1; 9 nucleotides line up with TRBD1. The CDR3 is 15 amino acids. The V gene end was trimmed by 8 bases and the J gene end by 4 bases; junction bases not matched to a gene: 9. The germline CDR1 and CDR2 sequences are ENHRY and SYGVKD. The CDR3 region has the DNA TGTGCCATCTCGACCGGGACAGGGACATACAATGAGCAGTTCTTC. It specifies CAISTGTGTYNEQFF.

There are a few counts of this clonotype. For the CDR3, the DNA is TGTGCCAGCAGAAGGACAGGAGCCTACGAGCAGTACTTC. This encodes CASRRTGAYEQYF. The chain employs TRBV12-3 or TRBV12-4 and TRBJ2-7, with TRBD1 matching over 7 bases. This CDR3 is built from 13 residues. V shed 6 bases and J 2 bases; nucleotides not matched to a gene: 4.

This clonotype was picked up a small number of times. The chain uses TRBV27 and TRBJ2-3; no definite D call. CDR1 MNHEY and CDR2 SMNVEV come from the germline V gene (reference sequence). The CDR3 sequence is 13 residues long. The V and J ends lost 3 bases and 5 bases respectively, with 9 bases between them. The CDR3: CASSFAIEDTQYF. CDR3 in DNA: TGTGCCAGCAGTTTCGCCATTGAAGATACGCAGTATTTT.

In its sample, this clonotype was seen a few times. V and J are TRBV29-1 and TRBJ2-1; D is undetermined. The V and J ends lost 7 bases and 0 bases respectively, with 4 bases between them. The CDR3 spans 11 residues. Germline V gives CDR1 SQVTM, CDR2 ANQGSEA. The CDR3 DNA follows: TGCAGCGAAACCTCCTACAATGAGCAGTTCTTC. Translating gives CSETSYNEQFF.

There are a few counts of this clonotype. One junction end disagrees with the germline gene, perhaps due to a read error. This sequence joins TRBV2 and TRBJ2-7; TRBD2 matches at 13 bases. Germline V CDR1 and CDR2: SNHLY, FYNNEI. This CDR3 contains 12 residues. The chain's CDR3 is CASSGLAGGPVF. CDR3 in DNA: TGTGCCAGCAGTGGACTAGCGGGAGGCCCAGTCTTC.

The chain's CDR3 is CASSYRDRTYEQYF. The CDR3 nucleotides are TGTGCCAGCAGCTACCGGGACCGGACCTACGAGCAGTACTTC. This rearrangement joins TRBV11-2 to TRBJ2-7; D is perhaps TRBD1 or TRBD2 (5 bases each). Germline CDR1 reads SGHAT; CDR2 reads FQNNGV. V lost 4 bases, J lost 2 bases, and 12 bases lay in between. The CDR3 covers 14 residues.

In its sample, this clonotype ranks as medium-sized. The chain is built from TRBV7-3 and TRBJ2-3, with D possibly TRBD2 on 6 matching bases. Trimming cost V 8 bases and J 2 bases, with 14 bases left between them. The length of the CDR3 is 14 residues. In germline, CDR1 is SGHTA, CDR2 FQGTGA. CDR3 loop: CASSGGTATDTQYF. CDR3 in DNA: TGTGCCAGCTCTGGCGGGACCGCCACAGATACGCAGTATTTT.

This chain joins TRBV3-1 and TRBJ1-1, with D perhaps matching TRBD1 (5 bases). This CDR3 comprises 17 residues. Germline values: CDR1 LGHDT, CDR2 YNNKEL (reference sequence). With 5 bases removed from V and 3 bases from J, the gap between germline ends came to 22 bases. The DNA for the CDR3 is TGTGCCAGCAGCTTCTCCCGGGGAACGGTGGGGGACACTGAAGCTTTCTTT. It codes for CASSFSRGTVGDTEAFF.

The chain recombines TRBV19 with TRBJ2-1; weak D call: TRBD2 (5 bases). Trimming stripped 7 bases from V and 3 bases from J, with 13 bases between. Germline V gene data show CDR1 as LNHDA and CDR2 as SQIVND (reference sequence). The CDR3 covers 14 residues. Written as DNA, the CDR3 is TGTGCCAGTAATCCGGGATCTCACTACAATGAGCAGTTCTTC. Translated: CASNPGSHYNEQFF.

The V and J genes are TRBV6-5 and TRBJ2-7; D uncertain. The CDR3 extends over 14 amino acids. Trimming pared 0 bases from V and 2 bases from J, leaving 8 bases between. CDR1 and CDR2 (germline): MNHEY, SVGAGI. CDR3 bases: TGTGCCAGCAGTTACTCCGCAGCTCCCTACGAGCAGTACTTC. It codes for CASSYSAAPYEQYF.

The genes are TRBV7-9 and TRBJ2-7; 7 nucleotides align to TRBD1. The CDR3 has 14 amino acids. Germline V gene data show CDR1 as SEHNR and CDR2 as FQNEAQ (reference sequence). The J segment lost 6 bases and the V segment lost 1 base, leaving 6 bases of the junction unmatched. CDR3 nucleotide sequence: TGTGCCAGCAGCTTAGTCCAAACAGGGGCCGAGCAGTACTTC. Translated: CASSLVQTGAEQYF. Full variable domain (remainder filled in from reference TRBV7-9 and TRBJ2-7): DTGVSQNPRHKITKRGQNVTFRCDPISEHNRLYWYRQTLGQGPEFLTYFQNEAQLEKSRLLSDRFSAERPKGSFSTLEIQRTEQGDSAMYLCASSLVQTGAEQYFGPGTRLTVT.